A single T cell receptor (beta chain) is shown here with its context. The CDR3 is 11 residues long. With 5 bases removed from V and 7 bases from J, the gap between germline ends came to 5 bases. TCRdb's table, derived via immunoSEQ multiplex PCR, lists solely in-frame clones and lacks some. The sample records some 520,000 clones, roughly 89% being singletons. These data are taken from a study of blood T cell repertoires in COVID-19. Overall study: T cells, B-cell-depleted T cells, or PBMCs supplied cDNA or gDNA.

Sequencing was carried out using peripheral blood. The chain couples TRBV12-3 or TRBV12-4 to TRBJ2-2, with a possible D match to TRBD2 (5 bases). The TCR comes from a man younger than 30 with COVID-19, enrolled during active disease. The CDR3 region is CASSRGGELFF. CDR3 sequence (DNA): TGTGCCAGCAGTCGGGGCGGGGAGCTGTTTTTT.